These 24 T cell receptor beta chains share one sample of origin, sequenced in a study of blood T cell repertoires in COVID-19. Sequencing was performed with immunoSEQ multiplex PCR; in TCRdb, only in-frame clones are kept and a portion is missing. Of a few hundred thousand clones listed, 80% to 90% are singletons. The sequenced sample consisted of peripheral blood. The source of these receptors is a man aged 50-59 years with active or convalescent COVID-19.

V and J are TRBV15 and TRBJ1-2; D unresolved. Trimming shortened V by 1 base and J by 1 base, and 10 bases separated the two germline ends. Germline V CDR1 and CDR2: LNHNV, YYDKDF (reference sequence). This CDR3 spans 15 amino acids. The CDR3 DNA follows: TGTGCCACCAGCAGAGGCGGGGAGGGTAACTATGGCTACACCTTC. It specifies CATSRGGEGNYGYTF.

The chain carries TRBV29-1 and TRBJ1-2; D is unclear. The V gene's germline CDR1 is SQVTM and CDR2 ANQGSEA. The CDR3 contains 13 residues. V lost 1 base and J 3 bases, leaving 9 bases between the germline ends. The CDR3 DNA follows: TGCAGCGTTGAAGGGCATGTGGACTATGGCTACACCTTC. Translation gives CSVEGHVDYGYTF.

The CDR3 region has the DNA TGCGCCAGCAGCTACCAACCGGGACTCCGGCAGCCCCAGCATTTT. As protein: CASSYQPGLRQPQHF. The chain joins TRBV4-1 to TRBJ1-5; tentatively, D is TRBD1 (5 bases). V lost 5 bases to trimming and J lost 7 bases, with 18 bases between them. This CDR3 has 15 residues. The germline CDR1 and CDR2 sequences are MGHRA and YSYEKL.

This clone has ten or more counts. The gene calls are TRBV5-1 and TRBJ2-1; TRBD1 aligns across 8 bases. The CDR3 is made up of 14 amino acids. With 3 bases clipped from V and 7 bases from J, the junction kept 6 bases outside the gene matches. From germline, CDR1 is SGHRS and CDR2 YFSETQ. The CDR3 nucleotides are TGCGCCAGCAGCTCGCAGGGGGCGGGGAATGAGCAGTTCTTC. Protein product: CASSSQGAGNEQFF.

V gene TRBV5-4 combines with J gene TRBJ2-7, with D perhaps TRBD1 (6 bases). Germline loops: CDR1 SGHNT, CDR2 YYREEE (reference sequence). The CDR3 runs 18 residues. Trimming took off 4 bases at V and 0 bases at J, with 23 bases between the two ends. As DNA, the CDR3 is TGTGCCAGCAGCAGCCCCGGGACACACTGTATCGTCTCCTACGAGCAGTACGTC. Its translation is CASSSPGTHCIVSYEQYV.

V is TRBV7-2 and J is TRBJ2-3; TRBD2 aligns across 8 bases. Germline V CDR1 and CDR2: SGHTA, FQGNSA. J gave up 10 bases and V 3 bases, and 3 bases lay outside the gene matches. This CDR3 spans 12 amino acids. The CDR3 reads CASSFGLAAQYF. In nucleotides, the CDR3 is TGTGCCAGCAGCTTCGGACTAGCAGCGCAGTATTTT.

The rearrangement joins TRBV24-1 to TRBJ2-3; TRBD2 agrees at 11 bases. Germline CDR1 is KGHDR and CDR2 is SFDVKD. There are 16 residues in the CDR3. Trimming cost V 7 bases and J 3 bases; bases outside gene matches: 8. The chain's CDR3 is CATSVSGGAGTDTQYF. CDR3 in DNA: TGTGCCACCAGCGTTAGCGGGGGGGCCGGGACAGATACGCAGTATTTT.

Here the CDR3 reads CSAGQGDEKLFF. The CDR3 bases are TGCAGCGCGGGACAGGGGGATGAAAAACTGTTTTTT. V gene TRBV29-1 combines with J gene TRBJ1-4, with 11 bases identical to TRBD1. The CDR3 consists of 12 residues. Germline CDR1 and CDR2: SQVTM and ANQGSEA. V lost 7 bases and J lost 6; bases outside the gene matches: 1. Full variable domain (rest looked up from reference TRBV29-1 and TRBJ1-4): SAVISQKPSRDICQRGTSLTIQCQVDSQVTMMFWYRQQPGQSLTLIATANQGSEATYESGFVIDKFPISRPNLTFSTLTVSNMSPEDSSIYLCSAGQGDEKLFFGSGTQLSVL.

This chain connects TRBV19 to TRBJ2-4; 7 positions match TRBD2. The CDR3 consists of 17 residues. The trim removed 7 bases at V and 0 bases at J, leaving 12 bases unmatched. Germline V gives CDR1 LNHDA, CDR2 SQIVND (reference sequence). This CDR3 reads CASTGGTSHVAKNIQYF. For the CDR3, the DNA is TGTGCCAGTACCGGGGGGACCTCACACGTAGCCAAAAACATTCAGTACTTC.

This rearrangement joins TRBV29-1 to TRBJ2-3; D is undetermined. Trimming cost V 2 bases and J 2 bases, with 5 bases left between them. This CDR3 is 12 amino acids long. Germline V gene data show CDR1 as SQVTM and CDR2 as ANQGSEA. The CDR3 nucleotides read TGCAGCGTTGAACCCATCACAGATACGCAGTATTTT. This translates into CSVEPITDTQYF.

The chain recombines TRBV27 with TRBJ2-2, with 9 bases that match TRBD2. The CDR3 spans 18 residues. Germline V gives CDR1 MNHEY, CDR2 SMNVEV (reference sequence). Unmatched junction bases numbered 16, after V lost 4 bases and J lost 7 bases. The CDR3 bases are TGTGCCAGCAGTTCCGACTTCTCTAGCGGGGAGAAGATCGGGGAGCTGTTTTTT. Its translation: CASSSDFSSGEKIGELFF.

The chain employs TRBV5-1 and TRBJ2-3, with 11 bases aligning to TRBD2. Germline values: CDR1 SGHRS, CDR2 YFSETQ. This CDR3 is built from 17 residues. V trimming: 4 bases; J trimming: 0 bases; junction bases outside the gene matches: 7. The CDR3 bases are TGCGCCAGCAGCGGTCTAGCGGGGGGTCCTAGCACAGATACGCAGTATTTT. Translated, it gives CASSGLAGGPSTDTQYF.

The chain links TRBV5-6 to TRBJ1-4; 11 bases align to TRBD1. After removal of 3 bases from V and 11 bases from J, the junction contained 9 bases not matched to a gene. The CDR3 is 15 residues long. The germline CDR1 and CDR2 sequences are SGHDT and YYEEEE. This CDR3 reads CASSSPGQGEEKLFF. CDR3 in DNA: TGTGCCAGCAGCTCACCGGGACAGGGGGAAGAGAAACTGTTTTTT.

The V gene is TRBV4-1, the J gene TRBJ2-7; the match to TRBD1 covers 11 bases. This CDR3 is 15 amino acids long. V lost 3 bases, J lost 3 bases, and 4 bases stayed unmatched. Per the germline V gene, CDR1 is MGHRA and CDR2 is YSYEKL. The CDR3 loop reads CASSQPGTGGYEQYF. In DNA form, the CDR3 reads TGCGCCAGCAGCCAGCCCGGGACAGGGGGCTACGAGCAGTACTTC.

The rearrangement links TRBV7-2 to TRBJ1-1; possible D gene TRBD1, 5 bases. Per germline, CDR1 SGHTA and CDR2 FQGNSA. V was clipped by 4 bases and J by 1 base, with 10 bases between them. The length of the CDR3 is 14 residues. The CDR3 DNA sequence: TGTGCCAGCAGCTGGGGACTGGCGAACACTGAAGCTTTCTTT. Translating gives CASSWGLANTEAFF.

The chain combines TRBV5-4 with TRBJ2-1; TRBD2 matches at 12 bases. CDR1 and CDR2 from the germline V gene are SGHNT and YYREEE (reference sequence). This CDR3 contains 15 residues. The ends lost 4 bases at V and 6 bases at J; junction bases unmatched: 5. The CDR3 DNA reads as TGTGCCAGCAGCCATGGGACTAGCGGGTTCAATGAGCAGTTCTTC. Translation: CASSHGTSGFNEQFF.

The chain carries TRBV24-1 and TRBJ1-1; D call uncertain. This CDR3 spans 12 amino acids. The V end lost 4 bases, the J end lost 11 bases, and 13 bases lay between the germline ends. CDR1 is KGHDR and CDR2 is SFDVKD in the germline V gene. This CDR3 reads CATSDRTGSAFF. DNA of the CDR3: TGTGCCACCAGTGACAGGACGGGGTCGGCTTTCTTT.

The rearrangement links TRBV5-1 to TRBJ2-7, with 15 positions matching TRBD2. The CDR3 contains 15 residues. Germline assignment: CDR1 SGHRS and CDR2 YFSETQ. With V trimmed by 4 bases and J by 6 bases, 5 bases remained unmatched. CDR3 sequence: CASSSLGLAGGEQYF. The CDR3 DNA is TGCGCCAGCAGCAGCTTGGGACTAGCGGGAGGCGAGCAGTACTTC.

The chain employs TRBV7-9 and TRBJ1-1; weak D call: TRBD1 (6 bases). With 5 bases removed from V and 5 bases from J, the gap between germline ends came to 12 bases. Germline values: CDR1 SEHNR, CDR2 FQNEAQ (reference sequence). CDR3 length: 13 residues. The CDR3 coding sequence is TGTGCCAGCAGCCCTCAACAGGGTACTGAAGCTTTCTTT. This encodes CASSPQQGTEAFF.

The genes are TRBV2 and TRBJ1-2; D is unresolved. This CDR3 has 13 residues. Trimming cost V 3 bases and J 4 bases, with 9 bases left between them. Germline V gene sequence: CDR1 SNHLY, CDR2 FYNNEI. The CDR3 protein is CASSDWEGYGYTF. The CDR3 nucleotides are TGTGCCAGCAGTGACTGGGAGGGCTATGGCTACACCTTC.

To note about this clone: The sample carries other DNA sequences with the same CDR3. The chain has TRBV18 and TRBJ1-2; D is ambiguous. Germline CDR1 KGHSH, CDR2 LQKENI. V was shortened by 3 bases and J by 0 bases, with 11 bases between the two germline ends. The CDR3 is made up of 15 amino acids. The DNA of the CDR3 is TGTGCCAGCTCACCGACGAACAGTCCTAACTATGGCTACACCTTC. Protein product: CASSPTNSPNYGYTF.

This chain joins TRBV10-3 and TRBJ2-3; a weak D match, TRBD2 (5 bases). The germline V gene encodes CDR1 ENHRY and CDR2 SYGVKD. The CDR3 has 16 amino acids. V was trimmed by 6 bases and J by 9 bases, leaving 25 bases between them. CDR3 sequence (DNA): TGTGCCATCAGCGACCCTGTAGAGAACGGGGTGTACACGCAGTATTTT. Its translation: CAISDPVENGVYTQYF.

The V and J genes are TRBV5-4 and TRBJ1-4; D gene ambiguous. The CDR3 is 15 amino acids. From germline, CDR1 is SGHNT and CDR2 YYREEE (reference sequence). V was trimmed by 1 base and J by 0 bases, leaving 7 bases between them. CDR3 bases: TGTGCCAGCAGCTTGCCAGTTGCAACTAATGAAAAACTGTTTTTT. Its protein is CASSLPVATNEKLFF.

The chain combines TRBV7-2 with TRBJ1-3; maybe TRBD1 (6 bases). Trimming stripped 2 bases from V and 1 base from J, with 15 bases between. The CDR3 covers 17 residues. The germline V gene has CDR1 SGHTA and CDR2 FQGNSA. The CDR3 DNA is TGTGCCAGCAGCTTACAGGGGTCACCGGGTTCTGGAAACACCATATATTTT. Encoded protein: CASSLQGSPGSGNTIYF.